This T cell receptor beta chain was sequenced during a study of T cell changes during pregnancy in multiple sclerosis. The CDR3 runs 13 residues. The germline gives CDR1 SSHAT, CDR2 FNYEAQ (reference sequence). The data were produced by immunoSEQ multiplex PCR, yet TCRdb's version contains in-frame clones alone and is incomplete. The data contain about 47,000 clones, 80% to 90% of them singletons. Turning to this clone: The junction departs from the called germline gene at one end, perhaps through a read error.

The starting material was CD8+ T cells from peripheral blood mononuclear cells, obtained in the second trimester of pregnancy. The V gene is TRBV7-7, the J gene TRBJ1-2; D gene uncertain. The TCR originated in a female donor with multiple sclerosis, enrolled in a pregnancy study. The CDR3: CASSHGGSAPVAF. The CDR3, as DNA: TGTGCTAGCAGCCACGGAGGGTCGGCTCCGGTGGCCTTC.